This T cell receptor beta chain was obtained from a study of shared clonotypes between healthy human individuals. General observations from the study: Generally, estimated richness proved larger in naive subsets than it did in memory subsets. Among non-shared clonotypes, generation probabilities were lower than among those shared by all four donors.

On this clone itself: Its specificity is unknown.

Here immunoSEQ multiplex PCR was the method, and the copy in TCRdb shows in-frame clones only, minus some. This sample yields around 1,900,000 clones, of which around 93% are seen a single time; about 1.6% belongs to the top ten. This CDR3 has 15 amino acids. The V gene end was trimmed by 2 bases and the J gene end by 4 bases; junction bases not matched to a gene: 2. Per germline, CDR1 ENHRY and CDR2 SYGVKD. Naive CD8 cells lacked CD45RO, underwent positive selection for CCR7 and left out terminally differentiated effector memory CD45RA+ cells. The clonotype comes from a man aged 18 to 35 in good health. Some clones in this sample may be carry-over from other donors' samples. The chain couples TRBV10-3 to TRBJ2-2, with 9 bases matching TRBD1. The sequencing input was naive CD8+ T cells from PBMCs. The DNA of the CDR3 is TGTGCCATCAGTGAGAACAGGGGGCCCACCGGGGAGCTGTTTTTT. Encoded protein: CAISENRGPTGELFF.